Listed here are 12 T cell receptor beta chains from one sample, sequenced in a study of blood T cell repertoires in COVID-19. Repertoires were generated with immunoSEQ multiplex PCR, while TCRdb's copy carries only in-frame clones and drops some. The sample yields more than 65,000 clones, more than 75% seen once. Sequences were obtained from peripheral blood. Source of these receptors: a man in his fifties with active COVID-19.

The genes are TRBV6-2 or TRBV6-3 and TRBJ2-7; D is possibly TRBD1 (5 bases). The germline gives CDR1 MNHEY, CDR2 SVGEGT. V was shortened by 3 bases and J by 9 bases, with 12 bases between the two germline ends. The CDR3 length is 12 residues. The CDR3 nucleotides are TGTGCCAGCAGTTATGCGCAGGGTGGGCAGTACTTC. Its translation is CASSYAQGGQYF.

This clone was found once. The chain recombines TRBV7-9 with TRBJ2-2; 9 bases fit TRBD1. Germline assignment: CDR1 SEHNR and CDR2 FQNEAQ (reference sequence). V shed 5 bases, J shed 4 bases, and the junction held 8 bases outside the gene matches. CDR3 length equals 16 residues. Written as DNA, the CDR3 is TGTGCCAGCAGCATAACAGGGGGCGAAAGCACCGGGGAGCTGTTTTTT. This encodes CASSITGGESTGELFF. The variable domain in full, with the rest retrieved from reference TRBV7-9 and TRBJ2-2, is DTGVSQNPRHKITKRGQNVTFRCDPISEHNRLYWYRQTLGQGPEFLTYFQNEAQLEKSRLLSDRFSAERPKGSFSTLEIQRTEQGDSAMYLCASSITGGESTGELFFGEGSRLTVL.

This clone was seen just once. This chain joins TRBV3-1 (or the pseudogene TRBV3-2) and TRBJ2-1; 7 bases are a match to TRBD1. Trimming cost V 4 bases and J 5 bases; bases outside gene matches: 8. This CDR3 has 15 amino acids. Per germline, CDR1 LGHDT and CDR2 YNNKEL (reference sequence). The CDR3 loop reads CASSPTDRAHNEQFF. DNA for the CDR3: TGTGCCAGCAGCCCCACAGACAGGGCCCACAATGAGCAGTTCTTC.

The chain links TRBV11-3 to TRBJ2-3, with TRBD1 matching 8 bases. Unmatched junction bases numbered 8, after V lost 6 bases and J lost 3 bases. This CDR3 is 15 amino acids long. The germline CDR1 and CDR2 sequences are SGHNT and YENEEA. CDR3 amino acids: CASSSGQGRTDTQYF. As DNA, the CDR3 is TGTGCCAGCAGTTCCGGACAGGGAAGGACAGATACGCAGTATTTT.

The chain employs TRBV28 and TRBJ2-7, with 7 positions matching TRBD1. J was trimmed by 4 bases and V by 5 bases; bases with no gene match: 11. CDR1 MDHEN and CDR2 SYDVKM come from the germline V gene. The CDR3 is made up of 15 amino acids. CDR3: CASSPYRGKKYEQYF. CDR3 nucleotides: TGTGCCAGCAGTCCCTACAGGGGCAAAAAGTACGAGCAGTACTTC.

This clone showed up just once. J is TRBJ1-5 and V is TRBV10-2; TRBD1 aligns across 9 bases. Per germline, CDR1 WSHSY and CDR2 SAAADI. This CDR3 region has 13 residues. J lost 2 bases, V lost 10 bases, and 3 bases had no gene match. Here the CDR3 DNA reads TGCGCCACCCGGACAGGGGGCAATCAGCCCCAGCATTTT. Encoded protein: CATRTGGNQPQHF.

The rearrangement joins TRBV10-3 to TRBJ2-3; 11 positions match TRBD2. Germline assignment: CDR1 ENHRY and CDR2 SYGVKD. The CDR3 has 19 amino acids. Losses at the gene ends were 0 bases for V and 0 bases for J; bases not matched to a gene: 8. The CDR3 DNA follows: TGTGCCATCAGTGAGTCAGGGACTAGCGGACCTACTAGCACAGATACGCAGTATTTT. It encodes CAISESGTSGPTSTDTQYF.

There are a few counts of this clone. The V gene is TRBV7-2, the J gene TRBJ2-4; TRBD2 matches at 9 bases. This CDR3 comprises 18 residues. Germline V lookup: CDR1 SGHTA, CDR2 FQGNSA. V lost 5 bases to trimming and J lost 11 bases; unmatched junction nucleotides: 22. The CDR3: CASSAMTLAGRGKTVQYF. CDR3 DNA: TGTGCCAGCAGCGCCATGACTCTAGCGGGAAGGGGAAAAACTGTTCAGTACTTC.

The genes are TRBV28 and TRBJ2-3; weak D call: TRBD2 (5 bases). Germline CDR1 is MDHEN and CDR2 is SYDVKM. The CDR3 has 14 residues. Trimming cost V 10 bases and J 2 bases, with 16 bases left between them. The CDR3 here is CATRVGLNTDTQYF. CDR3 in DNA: TGTGCCACCCGAGTTGGACTTAACACAGATACGCAGTATTTT. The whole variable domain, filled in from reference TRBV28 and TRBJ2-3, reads DVKVTQSSRYLVKRTGEKVFLECVQDMDHENMFWYRQDPGLGLRLIYFSYDVKMKEKGDIPEGYSVSREKKERFSLILESASTNQTSMYLCATRVGLNTDTQYFGPGTRLTVL.

The CDR3 DNA reads TGTGCCAGCAGTGAAACCGGGACTTCCTACAATGAGCAGTTCTTC. This sequence encodes CASSETGTSYNEQFF. This chain uses TRBV28 with TRBJ2-1; weak D call: TRBD2 (6 bases). The CDR3 has 15 residues. Trimming took 5 bases from V and 1 from J, leaving 12 bases between them. Germline V gene sequence: CDR1 MDHEN, CDR2 SYDVKM.

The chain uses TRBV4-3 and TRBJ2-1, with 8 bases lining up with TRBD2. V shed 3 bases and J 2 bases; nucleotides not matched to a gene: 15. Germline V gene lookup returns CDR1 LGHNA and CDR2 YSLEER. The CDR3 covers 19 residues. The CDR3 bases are TGCGCCAGCAGCCACGGCCTCGGGGGGGCTGGGGGAACCTACAATGAGCAGTTCTTC. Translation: CASSHGLGGAGGTYNEQFF.

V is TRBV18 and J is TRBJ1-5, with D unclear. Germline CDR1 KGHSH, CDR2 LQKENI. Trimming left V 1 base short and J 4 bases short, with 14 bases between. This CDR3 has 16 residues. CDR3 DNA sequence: TGTGCCAGCTCACCACGATCCGGAGGAGGAAATCAGCCCCAGCATTTT. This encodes CASSPRSGGGNQPQHF.